This T cell receptor (beta chain) was sequenced during a study of T cell repertoires in cytomegalovirus infection. Study details: Alongside well-studied HLA-B-restricted CMV epitopes, recently identified HLA-C-restricted CMV epitopes were also used. Based on public TCR beta signatures, there were indications of CMV infection and of a matching HLA type. Study outcomes and limitations: Dominating the ex vivo response were TCR beta clonotypes that were CMV-specific and HLA-C-restricted.

TCRdb re-derived calls from the reads in MiXCR, one entry per CDR3 protein. The repertoire holds about 920,000 distinct CDR3 sequences, with roughly 30% as singletons. The CDR3 spans 14 residues. CDR1 MDHEN and CDR2 SYDVKM come from the germline V gene. Trimming left V 2 bases short and J 3 bases short, with 8 bases between. A few counts support this clonotype. Its specificity is not known. This sequence was found in a human donor in good health (CMV status not recorded). Some clones in this sample may be carry-over from other donors' samples. The material sequenced was cultured CD8+ T cells from PBMCs, taken from culture after CMV antigen stimulation. This chain connects TRBV28 to TRBJ2-1; possible D gene TRBD2, 6 bases. CDR3 amino acids: CASSLLAIYNEQFF. CDR3 coding DNA: TGTGCCAGCAGTTTACTAGCGATCTACAATGAGCAGTTCTTC.